The 15 T cell receptor beta chains presented below share a single source sample, sequenced in a study of naive and memory T cell subsets. The beta constant-region primer was an equimolar mix of two oligonucleotides covering TRBC1 and TRBC2. Ligated cDNA was amplified by four rounds of PCR with nested alpha and beta constant-region primers and SP2. TCRdb fed the UMI-ligation and nested PCR reads into MiXCR, producing one record per CDR3 protein. The table lists about 120,000 distinct CDR3 sequences, 35% to 40% of them singletons. Specimen: central memory CD4+ T cells from blood. The receptors shown here come from a human donor in good health.

This clonotype was seen a few times. The chain uses TRBV28 and TRBJ2-7; D call uncertain. V lost 8 bases and J lost 8, with 19 bases in between. Germline CDR1 reads MDHEN; CDR2 reads SYDVKM. This CDR3 has 13 residues. CDR3 sequence: CASSPPATGQQYF. The CDR3 region has the DNA TGTGCCAGCTCACCTCCGGCCACCGGCCAGCAGTACTTC.

V is TRBV20-1 and J is TRBJ1-6; D unclear. CDR3 length equals 15 residues. Trimming took 3 bases from V and 4 from J, leaving 13 bases between them. Germline assignment: CDR1 DFQATT and CDR2 SNEGSKA (reference sequence). The CDR3: CSASDPRPYNSPLHF. CDR3 in DNA: TGCAGTGCTAGTGACCCCCGACCTTATAATTCACCCCTCCACTTT.

This clonotype was observed a handful of times. The V and J genes are TRBV3-1 and TRBJ2-2, with unresolved D. The CDR3 is 12 residues long. The germline V and J ends were trimmed by 6 bases and 6 bases, with 8 bases remaining between them. Germline V lookup: CDR1 LGHDT, CDR2 YNNKEL (reference sequence). CDR3 nucleotide sequence: TGTGCCAGCAGTCGCAAGGCCGGGGAGCTGTTTTTT. This sequence encodes CASSRKAGELFF. The full variable domain, its missing parts supplied by reference TRBV3-1 and TRBJ2-2, is DTAVSQTPKYLVTQMGNDKSIKCEQNLGHDTMYWYKQDSKKFLKIMFSYNNKELIINETVPNRFSPKSPDKAHLNLHINSLELGDSAVYFCASSRKAGELFFGEGSRLTVL.

This rearrangement joins TRBV27 to TRBJ1-1, with unresolved D. V dropped 4 bases and J dropped 1 base, with 7 bases sitting between them. The CDR3 has 13 residues. In germline, CDR1 is MNHEY, CDR2 SMNVEV (reference sequence). The CDR3 coding sequence is TGTGCCAGCAGTTGGGATACGAACACTGAAGCTTTCTTT. Residues: CASSWDTNTEAFF.

V usage is TRBV5-1 and J usage is TRBJ2-3; TRBD2 matches 12 bases. The CDR3 is made up of 16 amino acids. Germline CDR1 is SGHRS and CDR2 is YFSETQ. The V and J ends lost 0 bases and 7 bases, in that order; junction bases with no gene match: 6. The CDR3 region is CASSLDLAGGTNTQYF. CDR3 DNA: TGCGCCAGCAGCTTGGACCTAGCGGGAGGGACAAATACGCAGTATTTT.

This clonotype appeared a few times. V usage is TRBV27 and J usage is TRBJ1-3, with D unresolved. Germline assignment: CDR1 MNHEY and CDR2 SMNVEV (reference sequence). V gave up 3 bases and J gave up 0 bases, with 3 bases separating them. The CDR3 contains 13 residues. The CDR3 reads CASSFSSGNTIYF. Written as DNA, the CDR3 is TGTGCCAGCAGTTTCAGCTCTGGAAACACCATATATTTT.

The rearrangement joins TRBV20-1 to TRBJ2-5; 7 bases fit TRBD1. The ends lost 1 base at V and 5 bases at J; junction bases unmatched: 13. CDR1 is DFQATT and CDR2 is SNEGSKA in the germline V gene (reference sequence). This CDR3 has 16 amino acids. CDR3 region: CSARGRPQGHDETQYF. CDR3 nucleotides: TGCAGTGCTAGAGGAAGGCCACAGGGGCATGACGAGACCCAGTACTTC.

In its sample, this clonotype was seen a few times. The rearrangement links TRBV10-3 to TRBJ1-5; no reliable D call. The CDR3 runs to 12 residues. Germline CDR1 reads ENHRY; CDR2 reads SYGVKD. V was cut by 5 bases and J by 5 bases, with 7 bases left in between. The CDR3 region is CAISKGDQPQHF. For the CDR3, the DNA is TGTGCCATCAGTAAGGGTGATCAGCCCCAGCATTTT.

This chain uses TRBV28 with TRBJ2-7; 7 bases are shared with TRBD2. The CDR3 spans 14 residues. V lost 4 bases to trimming and J lost 6 bases; unmatched junction nucleotides: 9. The V gene's germline CDR1 is MDHEN and CDR2 SYDVKM. The CDR3 protein is CASSSGGGLSEQYF. DNA of the CDR3: TGTGCCAGCAGTTCTGGGGGAGGGCTCAGCGAGCAGTACTTC.

The rearrangement uses TRBV6-6 and TRBJ2-5; 10 bases are shared with TRBD2. This CDR3 has 14 residues. CDR1 and CDR2 from the germline V gene are MNHNY and SVGAGI (reference sequence). Losses at the gene ends were 8 bases for V and 4 bases for J; bases not matched to a gene: 7. In DNA, the CDR3 is TGTGCCAGCGGGGGAGCTAGCGGGAGAGAGACCCAGTACTTC. Residues: CASGGASGRETQYF.

The chain couples TRBV9 to TRBJ1-1; 10 bases are a match to TRBD1. CDR1 SGDLS and CDR2 YYNGEE come from the germline V gene. CDR3 length equals 16 residues. Losses at the gene ends were 0 bases for V and 5 bases for J; bases not matched to a gene: 7. As DNA, the CDR3 is TGTGCCAGCAGCGTAGGGACAGGGGGTAGAAGAACTGAAGCTTTCTTT. Protein: CASSVGTGGRRTEAFF.

This clonotype was observed a few times. The V gene is TRBV18, the J gene TRBJ2-1, with D maybe TRBD2 (6 bases). Germline assignment: CDR1 KGHSH and CDR2 LQKENI. Deletions cut 1 base from V and 6 bases from J, with 13 bases between. CDR3 length: 15 amino acids. Here the CDR3 reads CASSPQEGSSNEQFF. CDR3 nucleotides: TGTGCCAGCTCACCACAGGAGGGGTCGAGCAATGAGCAGTTCTTC.

This clonotype was detected only a few times. The chain employs TRBV9 and TRBJ2-3, with 8 bases identical to TRBD1. This CDR3 has 15 amino acids. Germline V lookup: CDR1 SGDLS, CDR2 YYNGEE. With 2 bases clipped from V and 5 bases from J, the junction kept 7 bases outside the gene matches. The chain's CDR3 is CASSVGTGLKDTQYF. The CDR3 DNA sequence: TGTGCCAGCAGCGTCGGGACAGGCTTAAAAGATACGCAGTATTTT. Full variable domain (rest looked up from reference TRBV9 and TRBJ2-3): DSGVTQTPKHLITATGQRVTLRCSPRSGDLSVYWYQQSLDQGLQFLIQYYNGEERAKGNILERFSAQQFPDLHSELNLSSLELGDSALYFCASSVGTGLKDTQYFGPGTRLTVL.

The genes are TRBV7-8 and TRBJ2-6; D might be TRBD2 (6 bases). This CDR3 is built from 15 residues. V gave up 3 bases and J gave up 2 bases, with 8 bases separating them. Germline V gives CDR1 SGHVS, CDR2 FQNEAQ. This CDR3 reads CASSLRLAGANVLTF. The CDR3, as DNA: TGTGCCAGCAGCTTGAGACTAGCTGGGGCCAACGTCCTGACTTTC.

This clonotype turned up a few times. This chain uses TRBV7-7 with TRBJ2-2; D unclear. With 5 bases removed from V and 0 bases from J, the gap between germline ends came to 4 bases. The CDR3 is made up of 13 amino acids. Germline assignment: CDR1 SSHAT and CDR2 FNYEAQ (reference sequence). The CDR3 DNA is TGTGCCAGCAGCCTGACGAACACCGGGGAGCTGTTTTTT. It codes for CASSLTNTGELFF.